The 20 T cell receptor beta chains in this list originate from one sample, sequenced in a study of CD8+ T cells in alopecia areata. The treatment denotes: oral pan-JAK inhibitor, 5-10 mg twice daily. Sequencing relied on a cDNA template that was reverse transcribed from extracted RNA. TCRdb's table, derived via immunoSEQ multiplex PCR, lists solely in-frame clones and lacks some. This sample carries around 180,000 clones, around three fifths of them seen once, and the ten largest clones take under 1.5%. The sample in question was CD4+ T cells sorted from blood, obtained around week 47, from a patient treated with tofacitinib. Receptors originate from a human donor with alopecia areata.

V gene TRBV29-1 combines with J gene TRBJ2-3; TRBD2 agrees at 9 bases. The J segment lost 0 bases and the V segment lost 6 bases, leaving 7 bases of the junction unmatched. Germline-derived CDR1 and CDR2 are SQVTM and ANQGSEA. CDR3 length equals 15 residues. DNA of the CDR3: TGCAGCGTGAAACGCGGGGGGGTAAGCACAGATACGCAGTATTTT. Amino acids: CSVKRGGVSTDTQYF.

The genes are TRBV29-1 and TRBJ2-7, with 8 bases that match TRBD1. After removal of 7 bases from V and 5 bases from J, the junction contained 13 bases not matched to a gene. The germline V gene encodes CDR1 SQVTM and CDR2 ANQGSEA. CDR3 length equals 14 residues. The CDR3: CSATRTGGRDEQYF. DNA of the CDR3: TGCAGCGCCACCCGAACAGGGGGGCGGGACGAGCAGTACTTC.

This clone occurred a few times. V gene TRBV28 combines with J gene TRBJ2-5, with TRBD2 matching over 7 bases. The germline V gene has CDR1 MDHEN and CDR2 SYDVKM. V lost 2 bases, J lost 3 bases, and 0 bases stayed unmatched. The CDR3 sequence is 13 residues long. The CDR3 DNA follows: TGTGCCAGCAGTTTAGGGGGGGAAGAGACCCAGTACTTC. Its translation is CASSLGGEETQYF. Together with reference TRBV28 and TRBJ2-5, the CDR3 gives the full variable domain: DVKVTQSSRYLVKRTGEKVFLECVQDMDHENMFWYRQDPGLGLRLIYFSYDVKMKEKGDIPEGYSVSREKKERFSLILESASTNQTSMYLCASSLGGEETQYFGPGTRLLVL.

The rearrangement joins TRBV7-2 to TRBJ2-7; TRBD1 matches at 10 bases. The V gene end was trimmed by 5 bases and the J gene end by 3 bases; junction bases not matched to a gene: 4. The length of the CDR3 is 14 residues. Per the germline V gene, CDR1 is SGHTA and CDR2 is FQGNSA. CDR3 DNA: TGTGCCAGCAGCCCTCGGGACAGGGGCTACGAGCAGTACTTC. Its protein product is CASSPRDRGYEQYF.

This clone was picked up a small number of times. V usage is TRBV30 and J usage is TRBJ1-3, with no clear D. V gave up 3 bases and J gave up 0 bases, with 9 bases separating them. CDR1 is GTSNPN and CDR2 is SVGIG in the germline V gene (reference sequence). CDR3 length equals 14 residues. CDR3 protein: CAWRPDVSGNTIYF. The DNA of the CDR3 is TGTGCCTGGAGACCGGACGTCTCTGGAAACACCATATATTTT.

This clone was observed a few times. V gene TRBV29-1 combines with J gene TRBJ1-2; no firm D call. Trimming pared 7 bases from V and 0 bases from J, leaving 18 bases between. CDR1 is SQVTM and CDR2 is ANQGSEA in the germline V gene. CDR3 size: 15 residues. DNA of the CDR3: TGCAGCGATTTCTCTGCCAGAGACTCTAACTATGGCTACACCTTC. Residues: CSDFSARDSNYGYTF. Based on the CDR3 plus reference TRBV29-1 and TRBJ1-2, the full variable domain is SAVISQKPSRDICQRGTSLTIQCQVDSQVTMMFWYRQQPGQSLTLIATANQGSEATYESGFVIDKFPISRPNLTFSTLTVSNMSPEDSSIYLCSDFSARDSNYGYTFGSGTRLTVV.

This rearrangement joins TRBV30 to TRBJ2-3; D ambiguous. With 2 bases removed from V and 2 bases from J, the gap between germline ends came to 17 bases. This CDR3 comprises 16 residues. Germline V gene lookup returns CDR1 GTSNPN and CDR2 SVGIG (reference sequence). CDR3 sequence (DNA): TGTGCCTGGAGTTCCTCATCCGGGCGCTACACAGATACGCAGTATTTT. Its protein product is CAWSSSSGRYTDTQYF.

The CDR3 DNA reads as TGTGCCAGCAGCTCAGCGACAACCTCCTACGAGCAGTACTTC. Amino acids: CASSSATTSYEQYF. V gene TRBV7-6 combines with J gene TRBJ2-7; no clear D. Germline CDR1 SGHVS, CDR2 FNYEAQ. V was pared by 4 bases and J by 0 bases, with 10 bases between. CDR3 length: 14 residues.

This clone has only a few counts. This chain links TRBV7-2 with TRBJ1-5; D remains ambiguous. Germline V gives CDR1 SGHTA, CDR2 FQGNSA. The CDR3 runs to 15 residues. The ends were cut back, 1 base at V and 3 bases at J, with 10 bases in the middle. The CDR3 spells CASSLGGAHNQPQHF. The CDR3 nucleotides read TGTGCCAGCAGCTTAGGAGGAGCCCACAATCAGCCCCAGCATTTT.

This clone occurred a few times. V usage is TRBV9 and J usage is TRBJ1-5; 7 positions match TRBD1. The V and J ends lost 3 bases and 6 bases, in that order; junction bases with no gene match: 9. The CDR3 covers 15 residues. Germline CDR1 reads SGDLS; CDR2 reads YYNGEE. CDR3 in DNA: TGTGCCAGCAGCGCCGGAGACAGGGAGGGTCAGCCCCAGCATTTT. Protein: CASSAGDREGQPQHF.

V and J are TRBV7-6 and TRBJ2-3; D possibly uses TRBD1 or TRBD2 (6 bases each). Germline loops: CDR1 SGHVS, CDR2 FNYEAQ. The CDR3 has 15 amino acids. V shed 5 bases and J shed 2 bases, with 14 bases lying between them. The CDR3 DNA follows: TGTGCCAGCAGCCTGGTGGGGGGCTACACAGATACGCAGTATTTT. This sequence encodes CASSLVGGYTDTQYF.

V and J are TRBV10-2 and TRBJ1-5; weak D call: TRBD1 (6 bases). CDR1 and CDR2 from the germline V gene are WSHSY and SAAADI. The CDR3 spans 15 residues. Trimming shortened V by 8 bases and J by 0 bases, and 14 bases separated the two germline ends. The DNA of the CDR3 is TGCGCCAGCGGGGAGACAGGAGTTAGCAATCAGCCCCAGCATTTT. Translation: CASGETGVSNQPQHF.

The CDR3 reads CAWTFSGEETQYF. DNA of the CDR3: TGTGCCTGGACCTTTAGTGGGGAGGAGACCCAGTACTTC. V gene TRBV30 combines with J gene TRBJ2-5; possibly TRBD2 for D (5 bases). Germline CDR1 GTSNPN, CDR2 SVGIG (reference sequence). The CDR3 spans 13 residues. Trimming took off 4 bases at V and 5 bases at J, with 14 bases between the two ends.

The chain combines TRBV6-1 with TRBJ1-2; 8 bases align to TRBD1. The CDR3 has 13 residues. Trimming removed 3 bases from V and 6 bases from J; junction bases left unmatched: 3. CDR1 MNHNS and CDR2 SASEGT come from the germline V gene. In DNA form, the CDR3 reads TGTGCCAGCAGTGACTGGACAGGGAATGGCTACACCTTC. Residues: CASSDWTGNGYTF.

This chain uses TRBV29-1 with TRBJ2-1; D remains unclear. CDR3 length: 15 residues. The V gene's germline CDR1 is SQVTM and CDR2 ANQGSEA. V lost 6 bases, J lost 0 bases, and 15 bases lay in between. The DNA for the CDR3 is TGCAGCGTGAGGCCCGGTGTAAACTCCTACAATGAGCAGTTCTTC. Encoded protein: CSVRPGVNSYNEQFF.

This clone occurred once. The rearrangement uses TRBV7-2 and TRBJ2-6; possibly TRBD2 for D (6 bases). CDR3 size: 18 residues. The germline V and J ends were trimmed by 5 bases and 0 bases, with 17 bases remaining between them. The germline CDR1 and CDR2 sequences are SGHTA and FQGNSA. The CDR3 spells CASSPPPGLYSGANVLTF. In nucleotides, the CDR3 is TGTGCCAGCAGCCCCCCCCCGGGACTGTACTCTGGGGCCAACGTCCTGACTTTC. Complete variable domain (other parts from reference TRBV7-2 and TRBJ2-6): GAGVSQSPSNKVTEKGKDVELRCDPISGHTALYWYRQSLGQGLEFLIYFQGNSAPDKSGLPSDRFSAERTGGSVSTLTIQRTQQEDSAVYLCASSPPPGLYSGANVLTFGAGSRLTVL.

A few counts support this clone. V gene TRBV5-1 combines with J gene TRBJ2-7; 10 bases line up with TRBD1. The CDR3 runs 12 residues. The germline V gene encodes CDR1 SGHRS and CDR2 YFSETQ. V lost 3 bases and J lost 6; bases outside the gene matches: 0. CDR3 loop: CASSWDRGEQYF. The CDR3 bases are TGCGCCAGCAGCTGGGACAGGGGCGAGCAGTACTTC.

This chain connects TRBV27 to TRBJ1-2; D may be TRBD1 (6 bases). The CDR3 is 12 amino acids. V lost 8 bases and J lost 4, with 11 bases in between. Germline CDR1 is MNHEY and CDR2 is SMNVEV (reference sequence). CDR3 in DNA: TGTGCCAGCGGCAGGGGTGGCTATGGCTACACCTTC. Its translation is CASGRGGYGYTF.

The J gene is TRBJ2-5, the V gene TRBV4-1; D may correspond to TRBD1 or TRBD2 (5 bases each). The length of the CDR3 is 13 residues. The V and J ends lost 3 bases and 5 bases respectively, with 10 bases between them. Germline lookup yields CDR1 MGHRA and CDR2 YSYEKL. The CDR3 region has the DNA TGCGCCAGCAGCCAGAGGGACGCCGAGACCCAGTACTTC. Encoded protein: CASSQRDAETQYF.

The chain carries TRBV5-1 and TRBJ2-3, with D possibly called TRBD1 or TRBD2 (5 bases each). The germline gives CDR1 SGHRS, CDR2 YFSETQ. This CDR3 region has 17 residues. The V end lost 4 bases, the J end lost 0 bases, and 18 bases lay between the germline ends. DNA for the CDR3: TGCGCCAGCAGCGTCGGTGAGGGACCCGGTAGCACAGATACGCAGTATTTT. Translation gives CASSVGEGPGSTDTQYF.